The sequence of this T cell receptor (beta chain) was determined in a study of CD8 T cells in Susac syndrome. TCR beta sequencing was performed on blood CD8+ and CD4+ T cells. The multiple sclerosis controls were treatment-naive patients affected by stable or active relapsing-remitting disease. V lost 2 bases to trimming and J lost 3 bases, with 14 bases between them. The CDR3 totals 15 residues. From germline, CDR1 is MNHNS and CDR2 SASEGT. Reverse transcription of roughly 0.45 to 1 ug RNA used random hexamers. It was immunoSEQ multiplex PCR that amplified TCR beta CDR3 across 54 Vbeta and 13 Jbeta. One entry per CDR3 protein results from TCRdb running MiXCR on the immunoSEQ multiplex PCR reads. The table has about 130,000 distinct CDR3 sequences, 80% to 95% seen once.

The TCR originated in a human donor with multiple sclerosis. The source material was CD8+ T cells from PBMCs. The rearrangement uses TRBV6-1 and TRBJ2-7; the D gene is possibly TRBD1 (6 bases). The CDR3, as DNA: TGTGCCAGCAGTGAATATGGGACACCCAACTACGAGCAGTACTTC. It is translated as CASSEYGTPNYEQYF.